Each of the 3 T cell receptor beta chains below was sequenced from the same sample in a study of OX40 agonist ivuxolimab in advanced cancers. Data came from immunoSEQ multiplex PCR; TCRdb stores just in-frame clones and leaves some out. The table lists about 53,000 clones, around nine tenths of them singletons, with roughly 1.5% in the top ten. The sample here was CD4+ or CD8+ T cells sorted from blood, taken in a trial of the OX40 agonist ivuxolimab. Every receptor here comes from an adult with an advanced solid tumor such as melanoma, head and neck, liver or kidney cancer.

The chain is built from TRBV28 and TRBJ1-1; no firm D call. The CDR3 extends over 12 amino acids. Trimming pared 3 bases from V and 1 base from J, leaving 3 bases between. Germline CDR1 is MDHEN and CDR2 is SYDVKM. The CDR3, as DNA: TGTGCCAGCAGTTTTCAGAACACTGAAGCTTTCTTT. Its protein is CASSFQNTEAFF.

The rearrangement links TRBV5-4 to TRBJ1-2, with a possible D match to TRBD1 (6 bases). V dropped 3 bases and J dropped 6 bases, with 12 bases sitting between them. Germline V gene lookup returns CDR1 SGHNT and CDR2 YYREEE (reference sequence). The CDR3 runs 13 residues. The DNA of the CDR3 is TGTGCCAGCAGCTCGCAGGGGATGGATGGCTACACCTTC. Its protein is CASSSQGMDGYTF.

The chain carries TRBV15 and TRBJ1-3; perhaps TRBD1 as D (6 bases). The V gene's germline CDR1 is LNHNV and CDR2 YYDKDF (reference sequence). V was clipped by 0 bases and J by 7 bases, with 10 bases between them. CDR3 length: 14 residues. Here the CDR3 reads CATSRDWTENTIYF. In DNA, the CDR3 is TGTGCCACCAGCAGAGATTGGACAGAGAACACCATATATTTT.